The entry below gives a single T cell receptor (beta chain) sequence along with its context. Its specificity is unknown. In TCRdb, the reads were re-called with MiXCR into one record per CDR3 protein. Altogether approximately 590,000 distinct CDR3 sequences are present, about 39% being singletons, with the ten largest covering around 50%. The record originates from a study of T cell repertoires in cytomegalovirus infection. Study-level results: HLA-C-restricted CMV-specific TCR beta clonotypes were dominant in the ex vivo response.

The CDR3 is made up of 12 amino acids. V gave up 4 bases and J gave up 11 bases, with 12 bases separating them. J is TRBJ1-5 and V is TRBV12-3 or TRBV12-4, with no clear D. The specimen was cultured PBMCs, collected from culture after CMV antigen stimulation. The sequence derives from a human donor in good health (CMV status not recorded). Some clones in this sample may be carry-over from other donors' samples. The CDR3 loop reads CASSSGGWAQHF. The CDR3 DNA follows: TGTGCCAGCAGTTCTGGTGGTTGGGCCCAGCATTTT.